The present T cell receptor beta chain was sequenced within a study of T cell responses to AZD1222 COVID-19 vaccine. Study-wide findings and caveats: No day 14 peak samples; only post-peak repertoires were characterized.

Germline V gene lookup returns CDR1 SGHTA and CDR2 FQGNSA. With V trimmed by 5 bases and J by 9 bases, 6 bases remained unmatched. The CDR3 spans 15 residues. Note on this clone: Its cognate antigen is unknown.

Method: immunoSEQ multiplex PCR; TCRdb's copy keeps in-frame clones and lacks some. The profile shows 70,000 to 75,000 clones, about 85% of them singletons. The origin of this receptor is an adult who received the AZD1222 COVID-19 vaccine. V and J are TRBV7-2 and TRBJ2-1, with 14 bases fitting TRBD2. The source was peripheral blood, collected 28 days after the second AZD1222 dose. The CDR3 DNA reads TGTGCCAGCAGCCCGGGACTAGCGGGAGCGAGTGAGCAGTTCTTC. The encoded protein is CASSPGLAGASEQFF.